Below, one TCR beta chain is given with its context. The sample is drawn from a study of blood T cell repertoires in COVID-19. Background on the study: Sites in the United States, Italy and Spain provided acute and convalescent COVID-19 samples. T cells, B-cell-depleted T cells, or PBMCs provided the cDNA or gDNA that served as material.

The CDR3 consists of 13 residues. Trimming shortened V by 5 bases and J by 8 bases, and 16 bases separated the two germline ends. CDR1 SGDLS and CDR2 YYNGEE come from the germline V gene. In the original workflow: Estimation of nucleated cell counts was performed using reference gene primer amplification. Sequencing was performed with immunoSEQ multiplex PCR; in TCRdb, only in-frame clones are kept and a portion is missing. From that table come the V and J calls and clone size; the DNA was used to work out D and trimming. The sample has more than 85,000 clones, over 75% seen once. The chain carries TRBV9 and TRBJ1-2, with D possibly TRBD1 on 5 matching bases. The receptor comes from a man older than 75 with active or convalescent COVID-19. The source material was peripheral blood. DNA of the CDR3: TGTGCCAGCAGTGCGGGGAGGGGTCAGGGCTACACCTTC. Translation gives CASSAGRGQGYTF.